This T cell receptor (beta chain) was obtained from a study of cytomegalovirus exposure and HLA in healthy donors. Broader study findings: In an earlier analysis, in some 600 donors, most V segments appeared productive either ~87% or ~30% of the time. An assumption of roughly uniform sequencing depth across donors underlay the presence/absence analyses. It was reported that the classifier diagnosed cytomegalovirus status with high specificity and sensitivity in both the original and validation cohorts.

This CDR3 has 12 residues. J was trimmed by 8 bases and V by 4 bases; bases with no gene match: 6. Germline CDR1 SGHNT, CDR2 YYREEE (reference sequence). PCR involved 60 Vbeta and 13 Jbeta primers. Produced via immunoSEQ multiplex PCR; TCRdb's table is partial and in-frame only. The table shows some 130,000 clones, with about 73% occurring only once. Comments on this clone: What it binds is not known.

This TCR came from a human donor in good health. Sequencing was carried out using PBMCs. V is TRBV5-4 and J is TRBJ2-7; TRBD1 matches at 7 bases. CDR3 sequence reads: CASSEDRVKQYF. Here the CDR3 DNA reads TGTGCCAGCAGCGAAGACAGGGTCAAGCAGTACTTC.